A selection of T cell receptor beta chains follows, all from one sample in a study of blood T cell repertoires in COVID-19. Sequenced by immunoSEQ multiplex PCR; TCRdb stores in-frame clones only, minus some. The table has some 180,000 clones, approximately 86% seen once. Sequenced material: peripheral blood. These receptors all stem from a woman older than 75 with COVID-19, enrolled during active disease. Each CDR3 is given with its conserved first and last residue.

j_call v_call cdr3_aa
TRBJ2-2 TRBV3-1/TRBV3-2 CASSQRQSTGELFF
TRBJ1-1 TRBV28 CASSLYVGGTEAFF
TRBJ2-1 TRBV10-1 CASRVRLLFGNEQFF
TRBJ1-1 TRBV5-5 CASSFAGNTEAFF
TRBJ1-1 TRBV10-3 CAISGTGGVNTEAFF
TRBJ2-1 TRBV7-3 CASSSSGGSYNEQFF
TRBJ1-2 TRBV7-9 CAGSPFRGNRGEPGYTF
TRBJ2-2 TRBV6-4 CASSEGDTGELFF
TRBJ1-4 TRBV14 CASSQLGQHEKLFF
TRBJ2-7 TRBV7-2 CASSLLFGGYSYEQYF
TRBJ2-6 TRBV19 CASIPRGGSSGANVLTF
TRBJ1-6 TRBV5-6 CASGIDRDSPLHF
TRBJ2-5 TRBV3-1/TRBV3-2 CASSQISTSGETQYF
TRBJ2-1 TRBV6-6 CASSSPLAGGGNEQFF
TRBJ1-1 TRBV5-4 CASSLASGQHTEAFF
TRBJ2-7 TRBV19 CASSPRTGGYHEQYF
TRBJ2-6 TRBV10-3 CAISPPRSGANVLTF
TRBJ2-3 TRBV29-1 CSVHNSGLAGGLADTQYF
TRBJ2-1 TRBV28 CASSSPGLISNEQFF
TRBJ1-5 TRBV19 CASTKGGEQDYSNQPQHF
TRBJ1-1 TRBV5-1 CASSLATQDTEAFF
TRBJ1-1 TRBV7-9 CASSLTTANTEAFF
TRBJ2-7 TRBV28 CASSLTVRDRDSEQYF
TRBJ1-1 TRBV19 CASSSAIAGRTEAFF
TRBJ2-5 TRBV28 CASTPGLAGGGQYF
TRBJ2-7 TRBV19 CASSIKGTPDRYF